One sample yielded the 20 T cell receptor beta chains listed below, sequenced in a study of T cells in Graves' hyperthyroidism and ophthalmopathy. It was RNA transcripts that yielded the amplified TCR beta CDR3 regions. In the first-round RT-PCR of the TCR CDR3, the HTBI primer set was used. Each CDR3 protein gets one entry after TCRdb re-called the multiplex PCR reads with MiXCR. The sample records 470,000 or so distinct CDR3 sequences, about 20% being singletons. The specimen was blood. The receptors come from a man in his late teens or twenties with Graves' hyperthyroidism.

The chain links TRBV9 to TRBJ2-5, with D tentatively TRBD2 (5 bases). CDR1 is SGDLS, CDR2 YYNGEE, per germline. V was pared by 0 bases and J by 5 bases, with 8 bases between. This CDR3 is built from 13 residues. CDR3 loop: CASSVGGSETQYF. DNA of the CDR3: TGTGCCAGCAGCGTAGGAGGGAGCGAGACCCAGTACTTC.

The chain recombines TRBV19 with TRBJ1-2, with a possible D match to TRBD1 (6 bases). CDR3 length equals 12 residues. Trimming removed 6 bases at V and 8 bases at J, with 13 bases between. Germline CDR1 is LNHDA and CDR2 is SQIVND (reference sequence). In nucleotides, the CDR3 is TGTGCCAGTAGAAACAGGGCTCGAGGCTACACCTTC. This translates into CASRNRARGYTF.

This clonotype was counted many times. The rearrangement uses TRBV18 and TRBJ1-2; 8 bases align to TRBD1. V dropped 3 bases and J dropped 8; count of bases not matched to a gene: 8. This CDR3 has 14 residues. CDR1 KGHSH and CDR2 LQKENI come from the germline V gene. CDR3 DNA sequence: TGTGCCAGCTCACCCTCCGGACAGGGTGACGGCTACACCTTC. It encodes CASSPSGQGDGYTF. Complete variable domain (other parts from reference TRBV18 and TRBJ1-2): NAGVMQNPRHLVRRRGQEARLRCSPMKGHSHVYWYRQLPEEGLKFMVYLQKENIIDESGMPKERFSAEFPKEGPSILRIQQVVRGDSAAYFCASSPSGQGDGYTFGSGTRLTVV.

This clonotype was picked up many times. CDR3 protein: CASSRGPSESAEAFF. For the CDR3, the DNA is TGTGCCAGCAGTCGAGGTCCCTCCGAGTCCGCTGAAGCTTTCTTT. The rearrangement links TRBV6-2 or TRBV6-3 to TRBJ1-1; no clear D gene. Germline V gene sequence: CDR1 MNHEY, CDR2 SVGEGT. V was cut by 5 bases and J by 6 bases, with 19 bases left in between. This CDR3 has 15 residues.

The chain links TRBV20-1 to TRBJ2-5, with 7 positions matching TRBD2. The CDR3 covers 17 residues. CDR1 is DFQATT and CDR2 is SNEGSKA in the germline V gene (reference sequence). J was trimmed by 6 bases and V by 3 bases; bases with no gene match: 19. CDR3 in DNA: TGCAGTGCTAGCTCCGCGACCCTCGGGGGAGGGTGGAAGACCCAGTACTTC. Its protein is CSASSATLGGGWKTQYF.

J is TRBJ1-2 and V is TRBV6-1, with no clear D. V lost 8 bases and J 0 bases, leaving 13 bases between the germline ends. Germline V gene sequence: CDR1 MNHNS, CDR2 SASEGT. The CDR3 runs to 14 residues. The DNA of the CDR3 is TGTGCCAGCGGGAAAGATCTCTCTAACTATGGCTACACCTTC. It specifies CASGKDLSNYGYTF.

The J gene is TRBJ1-5, the V gene TRBV5-1; 8 positions agree with TRBD1. Germline-derived CDR1 and CDR2 are SGHRS and YFSETQ. J lost 11 bases, V lost 4 bases, and 11 bases had no gene match. The CDR3 has 14 residues. The CDR3 nucleotides are TGCGCCAGCAGCGGCTGGACAGGGCACTCGGCCCAGCATTTT. Its protein product is CASSGWTGHSAQHF.

This clonotype has more than one count but fewer than ten. Just one base apart from a much larger clone, this may be a read error. V gene TRBV6-1 combines with J gene TRBJ1-1; no definite D call. Trimming left V 2 bases short and J 1 base short, with 17 bases between. Germline V gene lookup returns CDR1 MNHNS and CDR2 SASEGT. This CDR3 is 17 amino acids long. The CDR3 sequence: CASSEFLMPQTNTEAFF. As DNA, the CDR3 is TGTGCCAGCAGTGAATTCCTTATGCCCCAGACGAACACTGAAGCTTTCTTT.

This clonotype showed up many times. The J gene is TRBJ2-7, the V gene TRBV6-2 or TRBV6-3, with TRBD2 as a possible D gene (6 bases). CDR1 is MNHEY and CDR2 is SVGEGT in the germline V gene. Trimming took 6 bases from V and 6 from J, leaving 18 bases between them. This CDR3 has 14 amino acids. CDR3 bases: TGTGCCAGCAGCGCTAGCGCTCGGGATGGCGAGCAGTACTTC. This encodes CASSASARDGEQYF.

This clonotype was recorded many times. This rearrangement joins TRBV28 to TRBJ1-1; D not resolved. The CDR3 consists of 13 residues. Trimming cost V 2 bases and J 1 base, with 5 bases left between them. CDR1 MDHEN and CDR2 SYDVKM come from the germline V gene. The CDR3 reads CASSLNPNTEAFF. CDR3 nucleotide sequence: TGTGCCAGCAGTTTAAACCCGAACACTGAAGCTTTCTTT.

At least ten counts were recorded for this clonotype. This chain connects TRBV29-1 to TRBJ2-7; D is perhaps TRBD1 (7 bases). V lost 7 bases, J lost 1 base, and 11 bases lay in between. This CDR3 spans 12 amino acids. Per germline, CDR1 SQVTM and CDR2 ANQGSEA. The CDR3 nucleotides are TGCAGCGGGCGGGGACAGTCCTACGAGCAGTACTTC. Protein: CSGRGQSYEQYF.

This clonotype was counted between two and nine times. V gene TRBV5-1 combines with J gene TRBJ1-1; D might be TRBD1 (5 bases). CDR1 and CDR2 (germline): SGHRS, YFSETQ. With 2 bases removed from V and 10 bases from J, the gap between germline ends came to 18 bases. The CDR3 totals 14 residues. For the CDR3, the DNA is TGCGCCAGCAGCTTTCGTCAGGGCGGCCTGGGAGCTTTCTTT. Translated, it gives CASSFRQGGLGAFF.

This clonotype was detected ten times or more. V usage is TRBV19 and J usage is TRBJ1-1, with no clear D. CDR1 and CDR2 from the germline V gene are LNHDA and SQIVND (reference sequence). The CDR3 is 15 residues long. V lost 3 bases and J lost 1, with 12 bases in between. The CDR3 DNA reads as TGTGCCAGTAGTATTCACGGTCTACAGAACACTGAAGCTTTCTTT. Its translation: CASSIHGLQNTEAFF.

This clonotype was detected many times. The chain links TRBV6-5 to TRBJ2-7, with D perhaps assigned TRBD1 or TRBD2 (5 bases each). In germline, CDR1 is MNHEY, CDR2 SVGAGI. V was trimmed by 2 bases and J by 3 bases, leaving 17 bases between them. There are 16 residues in the CDR3. The CDR3 DNA reads as TGTGCCAGCAGTTACGGCCTCCTAGGGGCGGGCTACGAGCAGTACTTC. It is translated as CASSYGLLGAGYEQYF.

This clonotype occurred a few times. The V and J genes are TRBV30 and TRBJ1-6; 7 nucleotides agree with TRBD1. Trimming at V came to 2 bases and at J to 10 bases, leaving 11 bases not matched to a gene. The CDR3 is made up of 15 amino acids. CDR1 and CDR2 from the germline V gene are GTSNPN and SVGIG (reference sequence). For the CDR3, the DNA is TGTGCCTGGAGTCCCGAGGGGGCAGTACGATCACCCCTCCACTTT. Translating it yields CAWSPEGAVRSPLHF.

This clonotype has only a few counts. The chain employs TRBV20-1 and TRBJ1-1, with a weak D call TRBD1 (6 bases). V lost 3 bases, J lost 10 bases, and 15 bases lay in between. This CDR3 spans 12 amino acids. Germline V CDR1 and CDR2: DFQATT, SNEGSKA (reference sequence). The CDR3 sequence: CSASRTEQRAFF. For the CDR3, the DNA is TGCAGTGCTAGCCGGACAGAACAGAGAGCTTTCTTT.

Of note for this clonotype: A much larger clone is a single base away; this may be a read error. The chain combines TRBV6-1 with TRBJ2-2, with TRBD1 as a possible D gene (5 bases). The CDR3 is 13 residues long. The germline V gene has CDR1 MNHNS and CDR2 SASEGT. The CDR3, as DNA: TGTGCCGGCAGGACACCTTACACCGGGGAGCTGTTTTTT. Amino acid sequence: CAGRTPYTGELFF.

The chain employs TRBV12-3 or TRBV12-4 and TRBJ2-5, with a possible D match to TRBD2 (6 bases). CDR3 length equals 13 residues. Trimming removed 6 bases from V and 2 bases from J, with 10 bases in between. Written as DNA, the CDR3 is TGTGCCAGCAGACTTGGGGGGCAAGAGACCCAGTACTTC. Its protein product is CASRLGGQETQYF.

At least ten counts were recorded for this clonotype. This chain links TRBV12-3 or TRBV12-4 with TRBJ1-3; possibly TRBD1 for D (5 bases). The ends were cut back, 7 bases at V and 5 bases at J, with 18 bases in the middle. This CDR3 is 15 amino acids long. The CDR3 here is CASNSRDSYRNTIYF. The DNA for the CDR3 is TGTGCCAGCAATTCACGGGACTCATATCGAAACACCATATATTTT.

In its sample, this clonotype was seen many times. J is TRBJ2-7 and V is TRBV10-3; TRBD1 matches at 9 bases. V was clipped by 3 bases and J by 4 bases; unmatched bases: 10. The CDR3 is 16 amino acids. CDR1 is ENHRY, CDR2 SYGVKD, per germline. The CDR3 protein is CAISDSKDRGSYEQYF. The CDR3 nucleotides are TGTGCCATCAGTGATTCCAAGGACAGGGGATCTTACGAGCAGTACTTC.